The sequence of this T cell receptor beta chain was determined in a study of graft-versus-host responses after intestinal transplantation. Study-wide context: Each patient got anti-thymocyte globulin induction, then tacrolimus and steroids for about 3 years.

CDR1 MNHEY and CDR2 SVGAGI come from the germline V gene. V shed 0 bases and J shed 8 bases, with 14 bases lying between them. The CDR3 spans 15 residues. Profiled with immunoSEQ multiplex PCR; TCRdb holds only in-frame clones, not every one. The profile shows tens of thousands of clones, around 86% of them singletons. With regard to this clone: Its antigen remains unknown.

General observations from the study: Some patients had graft-donor T cell macrochimerism, and their allografts showed high graft-versus-host to host-versus-graft clonal ratios. Some GvH clones were seen earlier in gut or blood, suggesting intestinal origin.

The chain links TRBV6-5 to TRBJ2-1, with TRBD2 as a possible D gene (5 bases). The sequence came from a human donor who was the organ donor for an intestinal transplant. The sample here was unstimulated CD8+ T cells sorted from spleen or lymph node cells, taken before transplant. This chain's CDR3 is CASSYSNLELDEQFF. For the CDR3, the DNA is TGTGCCAGCAGTTACTCGAACCTAGAACTAGATGAGCAGTTCTTC.